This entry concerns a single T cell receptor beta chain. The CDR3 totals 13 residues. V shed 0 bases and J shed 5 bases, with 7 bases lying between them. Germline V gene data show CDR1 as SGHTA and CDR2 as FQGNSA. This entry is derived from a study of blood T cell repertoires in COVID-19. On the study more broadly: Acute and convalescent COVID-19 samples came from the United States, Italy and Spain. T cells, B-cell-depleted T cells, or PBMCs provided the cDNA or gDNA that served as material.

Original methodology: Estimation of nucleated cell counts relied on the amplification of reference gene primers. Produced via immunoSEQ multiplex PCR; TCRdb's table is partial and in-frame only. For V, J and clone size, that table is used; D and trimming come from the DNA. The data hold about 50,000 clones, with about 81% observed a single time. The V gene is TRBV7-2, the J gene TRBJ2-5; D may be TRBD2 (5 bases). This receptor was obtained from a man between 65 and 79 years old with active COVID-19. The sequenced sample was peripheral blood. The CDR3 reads CASSLARGETQYF. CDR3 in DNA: TGTGCCAGCAGCTTAGCTCGAGGGGAGACCCAGTACTTC.